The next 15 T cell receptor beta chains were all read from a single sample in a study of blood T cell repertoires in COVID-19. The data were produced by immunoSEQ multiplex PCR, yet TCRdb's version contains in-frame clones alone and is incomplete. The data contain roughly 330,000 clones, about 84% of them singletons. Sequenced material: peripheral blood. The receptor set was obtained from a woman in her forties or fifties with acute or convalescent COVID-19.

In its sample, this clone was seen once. The CDR3 sequence is CASSPKRTGELFF. CDR3 in DNA: TGTGCCAGCAGCCCGAAACGGACCGGGGAGCTGTTTTTT. The rearrangement links TRBV7-2 to TRBJ2-2; D is unclear. Trimming took 5 bases from V and 5 from J, leaving 9 bases between them. The CDR3 runs 13 residues. The germline gives CDR1 SGHTA, CDR2 FQGNSA.

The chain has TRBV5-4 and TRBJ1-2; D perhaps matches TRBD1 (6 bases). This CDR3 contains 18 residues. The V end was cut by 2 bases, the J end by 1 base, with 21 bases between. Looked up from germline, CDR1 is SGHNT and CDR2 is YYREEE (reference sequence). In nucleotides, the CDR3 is TGTGCCAGCAGCTTAGGACAGCGGACGACGGAGCATAACTATGGCTACACCTTC. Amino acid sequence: CASSLGQRTTEHNYGYTF.

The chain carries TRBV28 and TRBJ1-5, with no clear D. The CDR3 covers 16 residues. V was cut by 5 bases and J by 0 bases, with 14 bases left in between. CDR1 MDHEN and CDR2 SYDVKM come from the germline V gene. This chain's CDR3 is CASSPRGGYSNQPQHF. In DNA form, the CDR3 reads TGTGCCAGCAGTCCGCGAGGAGGATATAGCAATCAGCCCCAGCATTTT.

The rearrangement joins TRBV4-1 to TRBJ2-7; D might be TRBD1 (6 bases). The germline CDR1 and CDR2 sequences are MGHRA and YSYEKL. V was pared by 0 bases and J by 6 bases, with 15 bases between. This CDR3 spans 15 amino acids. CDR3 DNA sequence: TGCGCCAGCAGCCAAGATCGGGCAGGGGTTCGCGAGCAGTACTTC. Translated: CASSQDRAGVREQYF.

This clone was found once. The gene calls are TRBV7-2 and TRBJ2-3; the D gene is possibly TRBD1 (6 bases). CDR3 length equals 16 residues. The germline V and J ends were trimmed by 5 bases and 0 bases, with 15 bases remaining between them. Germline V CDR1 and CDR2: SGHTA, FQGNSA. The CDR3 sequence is CASSPQGSFSTDTQYF. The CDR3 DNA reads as TGTGCCAGCAGCCCCCAGGGGTCTTTTAGCACAGATACGCAGTATTTT.

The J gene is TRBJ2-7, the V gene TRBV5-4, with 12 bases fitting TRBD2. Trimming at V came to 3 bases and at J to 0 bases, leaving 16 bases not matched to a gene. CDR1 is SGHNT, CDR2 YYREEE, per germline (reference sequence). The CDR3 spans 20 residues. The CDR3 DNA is TGTGCCAGCAGCTCCCCCCCCGGGGGACTAGCGGGCCAGAGCTCCTACGAGCAGTACTTC. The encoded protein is CASSSPPGGLAGQSSYEQYF. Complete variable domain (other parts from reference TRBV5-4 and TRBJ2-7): ETGVTQSPTHLIKTRGQQVTLRCSSQSGHNTVSWYQQALGQGPQFIFQYYREEENGRGNFPPRFSGLQFPNYSSELNVNALELDDSALYLCASSSPPGGLAGQSSYEQYFGPGTRLTVT.

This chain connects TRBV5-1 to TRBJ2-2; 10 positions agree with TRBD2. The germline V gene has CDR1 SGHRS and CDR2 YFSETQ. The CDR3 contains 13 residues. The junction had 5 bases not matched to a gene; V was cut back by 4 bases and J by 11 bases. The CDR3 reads CASSPGTSVELFF. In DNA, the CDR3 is TGCGCCAGCAGCCCTGGGACTAGCGTCGAGCTGTTTTTT. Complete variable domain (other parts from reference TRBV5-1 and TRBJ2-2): KAGVTQTPRYLIKTRGQQVTLSCSPISGHRSVSWYQQTPGQGLQFLFEYFSETQRNKGNFPGRFSGRQFSNSRSEMNVSTLELGDSALYLCASSPGTSVELFFGEGSRLTVL.

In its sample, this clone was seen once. The CDR3 nucleotides are TGTGCCAGCAGTACCCAACAGGGTTCCTATGGCTACACCTTC. It encodes CASSTQQGSYGYTF. V is TRBV28 and J is TRBJ1-2; perhaps TRBD1 as D (6 bases). The CDR3 extends over 14 amino acids. V lost 5 bases and J lost 4, with 14 bases in between. CDR1 and CDR2 (germline): MDHEN, SYDVKM.

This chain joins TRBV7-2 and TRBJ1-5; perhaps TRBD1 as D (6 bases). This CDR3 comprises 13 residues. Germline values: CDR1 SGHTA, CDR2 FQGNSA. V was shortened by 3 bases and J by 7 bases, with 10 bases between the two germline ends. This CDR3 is CASSLGRGQPQHF. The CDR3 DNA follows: TGTGCCAGCAGCTTGGGCAGGGGCCAGCCCCAGCATTTT.

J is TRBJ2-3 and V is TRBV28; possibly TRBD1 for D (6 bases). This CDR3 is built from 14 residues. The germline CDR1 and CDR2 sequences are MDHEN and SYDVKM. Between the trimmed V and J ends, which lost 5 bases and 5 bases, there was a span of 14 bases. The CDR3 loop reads CASSPPGARDTQYF. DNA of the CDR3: TGTGCCAGCAGTCCCCCAGGGGCAAGAGATACGCAGTATTTT.

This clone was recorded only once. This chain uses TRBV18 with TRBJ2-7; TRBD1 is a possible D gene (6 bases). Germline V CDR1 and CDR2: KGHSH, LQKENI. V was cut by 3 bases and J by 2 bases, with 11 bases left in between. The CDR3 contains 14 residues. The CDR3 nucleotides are TGTGCCAGCTCACCGACGGCAGGGGCCTACGAGCAGTACTTC. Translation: CASSPTAGAYEQYF.

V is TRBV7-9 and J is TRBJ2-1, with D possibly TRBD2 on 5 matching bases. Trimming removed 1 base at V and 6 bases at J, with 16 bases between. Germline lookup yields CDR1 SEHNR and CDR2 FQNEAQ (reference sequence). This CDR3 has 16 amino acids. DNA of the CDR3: TGTGCCAGCAGCTTAGTCGAGACTAACGGGCGCAATGAGCAGTTCTTC. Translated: CASSLVETNGRNEQFF.

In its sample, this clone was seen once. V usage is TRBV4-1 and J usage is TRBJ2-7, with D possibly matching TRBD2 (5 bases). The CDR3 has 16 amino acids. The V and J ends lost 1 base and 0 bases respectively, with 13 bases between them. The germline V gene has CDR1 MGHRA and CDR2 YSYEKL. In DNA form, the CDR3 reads TGCGCCAGCAGCCAAGTTGGAGGCTCAAGCTCCTACGAGCAGTACTTC. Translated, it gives CASSQVGGSSSYEQYF.

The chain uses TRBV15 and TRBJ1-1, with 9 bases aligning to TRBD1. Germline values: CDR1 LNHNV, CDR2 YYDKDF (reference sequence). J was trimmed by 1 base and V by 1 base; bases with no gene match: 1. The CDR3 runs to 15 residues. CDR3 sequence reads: CATSRGDRENTEAFF. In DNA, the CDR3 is TGTGCCACCAGCAGAGGGGACAGGGAGAACACTGAAGCTTTCTTT.

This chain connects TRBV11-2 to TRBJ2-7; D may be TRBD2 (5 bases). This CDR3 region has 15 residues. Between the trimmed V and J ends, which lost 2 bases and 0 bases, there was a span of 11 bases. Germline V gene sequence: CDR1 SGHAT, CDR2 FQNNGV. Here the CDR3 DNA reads TGTGCCAGCAGCTTAAGTCGACTAATCTCCTACGAGCAGTACTTC. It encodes CASSLSRLISYEQYF. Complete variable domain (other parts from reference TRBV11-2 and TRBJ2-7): EAGVAQSPRYKIIEKRQSVAFWCNPISGHATLYWYQQILGQGPKLLIQFQNNGVVDDSQLPKDRFSAERLKGVDSTLKIQPAKLEDSAVYLCASSLSRLISYEQYFGPGTRLTVT.